Detailed here is one T cell receptor (beta chain). The antigen is unknown. The sample originates from a study of long-term antiretroviral therapy in people with HIV. Study-wide results and caveats: Information pertaining to ART adherence, viral resistance or therapeutic modifications was not obtained.

Germline CDR1 is SGHDT and CDR2 is YYEEEE. V lost 7 bases and J lost 3, with 19 bases in between. CDR3 size: 15 residues. The assay, immunoSEQ v3.0, was run at survey level. Sequencing targeted 40,000-50,000 T-cell genomes per sample. Sequenced by immunoSEQ multiplex PCR; TCRdb stores in-frame clones only, minus some. The data contain 20,000 to 25,000 clones, around four fifths of them singletons. DNA was extracted from about 1-10 million thawed cryopreserved PBMC. J is TRBJ1-2 and V is TRBV5-6; D uncertain. The input for sequencing was unsorted PBMCs, taken 1.6 years after starting antiretroviral therapy. The receptor was isolated from a man aged 35-49 years with HIV. CDR3 amino acids: CASSMRITGDYGYTF. In nucleotides, the CDR3 is TGTGCCAGCTCTATGAGGATAACCGGCGACTATGGCTACACCTTC.